This TCR beta chain was retrieved from a study of T cell responses to AZD1222 COVID-19 vaccine. Across the study: Pooled together were second doses at about 4 or about 12 weeks. Points from the study as a whole: Spike as a whole was targeted by vaccine-associated CD4 TCRs, dominant at 160-218 and 743-854. Clonal diversity was possibly underestimated, and white British individuals and females predominated among donors. Vaccination with two AZD1222 doses was followed by a rise in Spike-specific TCR breadth and depth.

As to this clone: Its target is unknown.

Germline CDR1 is SGHTS and CDR2 is YDEGEE. Trimming at V came to 7 bases and at J to 4 bases, leaving 12 bases not matched to a gene. This CDR3 has 16 residues. This table comes from immunoSEQ multiplex PCR, and its TCRdb copy is limited to in-frame clones, with some not included. The data show around 99,000 clones, with 91% seen just once and less than 25% held by the top ten. The sequenced sample was peripheral blood, obtained on day 0 of AZD1222 vaccination. This chain links TRBV5-8 with TRBJ2-5, with 11 bases identical to TRBD2. The source is an adult in good health. CDR3 sequence: CASERSFGTSGETQYF. The DNA of the CDR3 is TGTGCCAGCGAGCGGTCGTTCGGGACTAGCGGAGAGACCCAGTACTTC.